This T cell receptor (beta chain) comes out of a study of T cell repertoires in cytomegalovirus infection. Study-wide background: Epitope selection comprised recently identified HLA-C-restricted CMV epitopes and well-studied HLA-B-restricted CMV epitopes.

TCRdb recomputed calls from the reads with MiXCR, one row per CDR3 protein. This table has about 310,000 distinct CDR3 sequences, roughly 25% appearing once. CDR3 length: 13 residues. Germline values: CDR1 DFQATT, CDR2 SNEGSKA (reference sequence). With V trimmed by 6 bases and J by 5 bases, 7 bases remained unmatched. Details on this clonotype: Its antigen is unknown.

General study points: HLA-C-restricted CMV-specific TCR beta clonotypes prevailed in the ex vivo response. Individuals carrying CMV plus the relevant HLA were identified by cumulative frequency of public TCR beta families.

The receptor comes from a human donor in good health (CMV status not recorded). Some clones in this sample may be carry-over from other donors' samples. This sample comprised cultured PBMCs, obtained from culture after CMV antigen stimulation. The chain uses TRBV20-1 and TRBJ2-1; 7 bases are a match to TRBD2. CDR3 sequence reads: CSAASLADNEQFF. The CDR3 nucleotides are TGCAGTGCGGCGTCCCTAGCGGACAATGAGCAGTTCTTC.